This T cell receptor (beta chain) was captured by sequencing in a study of T cell responses to AZD1222 COVID-19 vaccine. Notes on the study in general: Repertoire samples came only from after the peak T cell response.

Clones were read by immunoSEQ multiplex PCR, and TCRdb kept only the in-frame ones, dropping some. The table has 100,000 to 150,000 clones, approximately 90% seen once. Remarks on this clone: What it binds is not known. Compared with germline, one end of the junction differs, possibly owing to a read error.

Germline V CDR1 and CDR2: SGHTA, FQGNSA. CDR3 length: 15 residues. Sample: peripheral blood, taken 28 days after the second AZD1222 dose. The chain links TRBV7-2 to TRBJ2-4; possible D gene TRBD2, 7 bases. The TCR was taken from an adult who received the AZD1222 COVID-19 vaccine. In DNA form, the CDR3 reads TGTGCCAGCAGCCTAGCAGCGCGGGGAGGGGGCATTCAGTACTTC. Translation gives CASSLAARGGGIQYF.